Listed here is a single TCR beta chain. The target antigen is unknown. This sample is part of a study of neoadjuvant nivolumab and ipilimumab in lung cancer. Across the whole study: The combination arm added day-1 ipilimumab 1 mg/kg to nivolumab 3 mg/kg on days 1, 15, 29. Study-level findings and limits: Pathologic regression was not significantly tied to TCR clonality.

Using immunoSEQ multiplex PCR, the repertoire was profiled, and TCRdb retains in-frame clones only, with some absent. The sample consists of over 25,000 clones, 92% of them appearing once. Deletions cut 2 bases from V and 0 bases from J, with 10 bases between. The germline gives CDR1 SGHAT, CDR2 FQNNGV. The CDR3 length is 15 residues. V is TRBV11-2 and J is TRBJ1-2; D uncertain. The sequences come from peripheral blood, collected after neoadjuvant nivolumab, alone or with ipilimumab, at or shortly before surgery. The source of this sequence is an adult with non-small cell lung cancer. This CDR3 is CASSLTDGTNYGYTF. The CDR3 nucleotides read TGTGCCAGCAGCTTAACGGACGGCACTAACTATGGCTACACCTTC.